Shown below are 21 T cell receptor beta chains from a single sample sequenced in a study of shared clonotypes between healthy human individuals. Assay used: immunoSEQ multiplex PCR; TCRdb lists only in-frame clones, some missing. The table has 2,500,000 or so clones, around 90% seen once. What was sequenced was naive CD4+ T cells sorted from blood. Subset meaning: CD45RA+ positively selected. These receptors were obtained from a man younger than 30 in good health.

The rearrangement uses TRBV6-1 and TRBJ1-4, with 8 bases identical to TRBD1. The CDR3 spans 16 residues. V shed 2 bases, J shed 2 bases, and the junction held 4 bases outside the gene matches. Germline loops: CDR1 MNHNS, CDR2 SASEGT. For the CDR3, the DNA is TGTGCCAGCAGTGAATGGGCAGGGGGCACTAATGAAAAACTGTTTTTT. Protein product: CASSEWAGGTNEKLFF.

This rearrangement joins TRBV7-9 to TRBJ1-4, with D unresolved. The V gene's germline CDR1 is SEHNR and CDR2 FQNEAQ (reference sequence). The CDR3 runs 13 residues. V was clipped by 3 bases and J by 6 bases, with 8 bases between them. The CDR3 protein is CASSFTRDEKLFF. The DNA for the CDR3 is TGTGCCAGCAGCTTTACGAGGGATGAAAAACTGTTTTTT.

The table lists this clone with a few counts. The chain carries TRBV28 and TRBJ1-2; TRBD1 might be the D (5 bases). The V gene lost 4 bases and the J gene lost 6 bases, with 15 bases spanning the gap. Germline values: CDR1 MDHEN, CDR2 SYDVKM. CDR3 length: 14 residues. The CDR3 is CASSSPGSVDGYTF. The CDR3 bases are TGTGCCAGCAGTTCTCCAGGGAGCGTTGATGGCTACACCTTC.

This clone was detected only a few times. The gene calls are TRBV15 and TRBJ1-5; 12 positions match TRBD1. In germline, CDR1 is LNHNV, CDR2 YYDKDF (reference sequence). The trim removed 1 base at V and 7 bases at J, leaving 8 bases unmatched. This CDR3 has 17 residues. The CDR3 DNA sequence: TGTGCCACCAGCAGAGGGAGGGACAGGGGGCTTCAGCAGCCCCAGCATTTT. Translating gives CATSRGRDRGLQQPQHF.

Worth noting for this clone: The identical CDR3 is also encoded by other nucleotide sequences in the sample. The gene calls are TRBV9 and TRBJ2-5; the D is unclear. The V gene's germline CDR1 is SGDLS and CDR2 YYNGEE. Between the trimmed V and J ends, which lost 3 bases and 3 bases, there was a span of 9 bases. The CDR3 spans 13 residues. The CDR3 sequence is CASSAGREETQYF. CDR3 in DNA: TGTGCCAGCAGCGCAGGCCGGGAAGAGACCCAGTACTTC.

The rearrangement links TRBV7-2 to TRBJ2-3, with unresolved D. V dropped 1 base and J dropped 0 bases, with 8 bases sitting between them. Per germline, CDR1 SGHTA and CDR2 FQGNSA. The CDR3 is 15 residues long. The CDR3 DNA reads TGTGCCAGCAGCTTAGTCCCATCTAGCACAGATACGCAGTATTTT. Protein product: CASSLVPSSTDTQYF.

This clone was seen once. Other DNA sequences in this specimen translate into the identical CDR3. This rearrangement joins TRBV11-2 to TRBJ2-7; no reliable D call. The germline V gene has CDR1 SGHAT and CDR2 FQNNGV. CDR3 length: 13 residues. V gave up 1 base and J gave up 3 bases, with 7 bases separating them. In DNA form, the CDR3 reads TGTGCCAGCAGCTTAGGTGGGTTCTACGAGCAGTACTTC. It yields the protein CASSLGGFYEQYF.

The chain joins TRBV28 to TRBJ1-5; no clear D. The CDR3 runs 19 residues. V lost 5 bases to trimming and J lost 9 bases, with 32 bases between them. Germline V gene lookup returns CDR1 MDHEN and CDR2 SYDVKM. Here the CDR3 reads CASSTIRTSFLGGGAPQHF. The CDR3 DNA reads as TGTGCCAGCAGTACTATTCGGACTAGCTTTTTGGGAGGTGGAGCGCCCCAGCATTTT.

Details on this clone: Other DNA sequences from this sample encode an identical CDR3 as well. For the CDR3, the DNA is TGCGCCAGCAGCCAGGAGACAGGGAACTATGGCTACACCTTC. Translated, it gives CASSQETGNYGYTF. This chain uses TRBV4-3 with TRBJ1-2; 7 nucleotides match TRBD1. CDR3 length equals 14 residues. The ends lost 3 bases at V and 2 bases at J; junction bases unmatched: 3. CDR1 is LGHNA, CDR2 YSLEER, per germline.

This clone was recorded once. The gene calls are TRBV5-1 and TRBJ2-7, with a tentative D call TRBD2 (7 bases). The germline V gene encodes CDR1 SGHRS and CDR2 YFSETQ. The CDR3 spans 13 residues. With 5 bases removed from V and 5 bases from J, the gap between germline ends came to 14 bases. The CDR3: CASRGGQGHEQYF. CDR3 in DNA: TGCGCCAGCAGGGGGGGGCAGGGCCACGAGCAGTACTTC.

The J gene is TRBJ1-1, the V gene TRBV4-3, with D hard to call. V lost 1 base, J lost 0 bases, and 9 bases lay in between. Per germline, CDR1 LGHNA and CDR2 YSLEER. The CDR3 runs 15 residues. The CDR3 region has the DNA TGCGCCAGCAGCCAAGGGGCCCGTATGAACACTGAAGCTTTCTTT. Protein: CASSQGARMNTEAFF.

This chain connects TRBV28 to TRBJ1-4; no clear D gene. The germline V gene encodes CDR1 MDHEN and CDR2 SYDVKM. The V gene lost 5 bases and the J gene lost 8 bases, with 18 bases spanning the gap. CDR3 size: 15 residues. The CDR3: CASSPGRVDPEKLFF. CDR3 sequence (DNA): TGTGCCAGCAGTCCCGGGCGCGTCGATCCCGAAAAACTGTTTTTT.

J is TRBJ2-7 and V is TRBV6-5, with D perhaps matching TRBD1 or TRBD2 (5 bases each). V was cut by 4 bases and J by 3 bases, with 19 bases left in between. Germline V gene lookup returns CDR1 MNHEY and CDR2 SVGAGI. The CDR3 is made up of 16 amino acids. In nucleotides, the CDR3 is TGTGCCAGCAGTTCCTCCGGGACGCCTAGAAGCTACGAGCAGTACTTC. Translated: CASSSSGTPRSYEQYF.

The CDR3 DNA reads as TGTGCCAGCAGCTTAGTAGGACTAGGCAGGGCGTACGAGCAGTACTTC. Translation: CASSLVGLGRAYEQYF. The gene calls are TRBV11-2 and TRBJ2-5; TRBD2 agrees at 7 bases. The DNA end favors TRBJ2-7, so the J call may be wrong. The CDR3 is made up of 16 amino acids. From germline, CDR1 is SGHAT and CDR2 FQNNGV.

The table lists this clone with a count of one. The chain links TRBV2 to TRBJ1-3, with D hard to call. The length of the CDR3 is 14 residues. Trimming took 6 bases from V and 0 from J, leaving 9 bases between them. Germline CDR1 SNHLY, CDR2 FYNNEI. The CDR3 DNA reads TGTGCCAGCAGCCAAGAGTACTCTGGAAACACCATATATTTT. Its translation is CASSQEYSGNTIYF.

The V gene is TRBV5-1, the J gene TRBJ2-2; D gene unclear. This CDR3 comprises 14 residues. Germline loops: CDR1 SGHRS, CDR2 YFSETQ. V lost 4 bases and J lost 3, with 10 bases in between. CDR3 sequence (DNA): TGCGCCAGCAGCCCCGTCGCCGACACCGGGGAGCTGTTTTTT. Translating gives CASSPVADTGELFF.

With regard to this clone: The sample holds other DNA sequences that translate to the same CDR3. The chain joins TRBV6-5 to TRBJ1-1, with TRBD1 matching over 8 bases. Germline V gene data show CDR1 as MNHEY and CDR2 as SVGAGI. V dropped 6 bases and J dropped 6; count of bases not matched to a gene: 0. The CDR3 consists of 11 residues. The CDR3 bases are TGTGCCAGCAGGGACAGGGCTGAAGCTTTCTTT. Translation gives CASRDRAEAFF.

The chain carries TRBV7-8 and TRBJ2-3, with unresolved D. Germline CDR1 and CDR2: SGHVS and FQNEAQ. The CDR3 runs 13 residues. The V end lost 4 bases, the J end lost 4 bases, and 9 bases lay between the germline ends. In DNA, the CDR3 is TGTGCCAGCAGCTACCACGGCGCAGATACGCAGTATTTT. Its protein product is CASSYHGADTQYF.

The CDR3 region has the DNA TGTGCCAGCAGTTACTCGGGACAGGGGGAGTCCGAGCAGTACTTC. Its protein product is CASSYSGQGESEQYF. The chain employs TRBV6-5 and TRBJ2-7; 11 positions match TRBD1. Germline-derived CDR1 and CDR2 are MNHEY and SVGAGI. V dropped 0 bases and J dropped 6; count of bases not matched to a gene: 4. This CDR3 comprises 15 residues.

In nucleotides, the CDR3 is TGTGCCAGTAGTACGGGGACACTCTCGAGGACTGAAGCTTTCTTT. It translates to CASSTGTLSRTEAFF. This rearrangement joins TRBV19 to TRBJ1-1; TRBD1 is a possible D gene (6 bases). Germline V gene sequence: CDR1 LNHDA, CDR2 SQIVND (reference sequence). The CDR3 covers 15 residues. The V and J ends lost 4 bases and 5 bases respectively, with 17 bases between them.

The V gene is TRBV28, the J gene TRBJ2-1; maybe TRBD1 (6 bases). Trimming removed 6 bases at V and 1 base at J, with 13 bases between. This CDR3 has 15 residues. Germline V gives CDR1 MDHEN, CDR2 SYDVKM. For the CDR3, the DNA is TGTGCCAGCAGGCCGACAGGAGCGTCCTACAATGAGCAGTTCTTC. It translates to CASRPTGASYNEQFF. Based on the CDR3 plus reference TRBV28 and TRBJ2-1, the full variable domain is DVKVTQSSRYLVKRTGEKVFLECVQDMDHENMFWYRQDPGLGLRLIYFSYDVKMKEKGDIPEGYSVSREKKERFSLILESASTNQTSMYLCASRPTGASYNEQFFGPGTRLTVL.